This entry lists 8 T cell receptor beta chains sequenced from one sample in a study of regulatory T cells in long-lasting Graves disease. As for time point: persistent/refractory GD, antithyroid drugs over 5 years with positive TRAb. Making the TCR library involved RNA that had been extracted from PBMCs. Arm-PCR of CDR3 regions with iRepertoire HTBI primers generated TCR beta libraries. TCRdb re-derived calls from the multiplex PCR reads in MiXCR, one entry per CDR3 protein. The sample has under 450,000 distinct CDR3 sequences; 20% to 30% are singletons. The source was peripheral blood mononuclear cells (PBMCs), collected when the disease was refractory, from a patient treated with antithyroid drugs. The receptors shown here come from a female donor with Graves disease.

This clonotype was observed a handful of times. The chain is built from TRBV3-1 and TRBJ2-7; D may be TRBD1 or TRBD2 (5 bases each). This CDR3 contains 19 residues. The germline V gene encodes CDR1 LGHDT and CDR2 YNNKEL (reference sequence). V lost 0 bases and J 0 bases, leaving 21 bases between the germline ends. CDR3: CASSQDSGEGRIDSYEQYF. The CDR3 DNA reads TGTGCCAGCAGCCAAGATTCAGGTGAGGGGCGGATTGACTCCTACGAGCAGTACTTC.

Concerning this clonotype: A read error is possible here, since a much larger clone lies one base away. The chain joins TRBV7-8 to TRBJ2-5, with 7 bases that match TRBD2. CDR1 is SGHVS, CDR2 FQNEAQ, per germline. V was pared by 0 bases and J by 4 bases, with 8 bases of the junction left unmatched. This CDR3 is 16 amino acids long. CDR3 region: CASSLAGLAVGETQYF. CDR3 coding DNA: TGTGCCAGCAGCTTAGCGGGGCTAGCGGTCGGAGAGACCCAGTACTTC.

This clonotype was picked up a small number of times. The chain combines TRBV29-1 with TRBJ2-7; D unresolved. Germline CDR1 reads SQVTM; CDR2 reads ANQGSEA. Trimming took 4 bases from V and 0 from J, leaving 7 bases between them. This CDR3 spans 12 amino acids. The CDR3 DNA reads TGCAGCGTTGTAACAGACTCCTACGAGCAGTACTTC. It yields the protein CSVVTDSYEQYF.

This clonotype was observed a single time. The J gene is TRBJ2-7, the V gene TRBV5-1, with 8 nucleotides matching TRBD2. The CDR3 has 15 amino acids. Germline CDR1 SGHRS, CDR2 YFSETQ. Germline trimming cut 2 bases from V and 6 bases from J; bases unmatched to any gene: 10. The chain's CDR3 is CASSFSGTSGTEQYF. The CDR3 nucleotides are TGCGCCAGCAGCTTTTCCGGGACTAGTGGTACCGAGCAGTACTTC.

This clonotype was counted between two and nine times. This chain connects TRBV6-1 to TRBJ2-6; 10 bases fit TRBD2. The length of the CDR3 is 18 residues. Germline V gene lookup returns CDR1 MNHNS and CDR2 SASEGT. Unmatched junction bases numbered 8, after V lost 6 bases and J lost 0 bases. CDR3 loop: CASSLGLAASSGANVLTF. As DNA, the CDR3 is TGTGCCAGCAGCCTAGGACTAGCGGCCTCCTCTGGGGCCAACGTCCTGACTTTC.

This clonotype was seen only a few times. CDR3 amino acids: CASSLLLRGPSSPLHF. The DNA of the CDR3 is TGTGCCAGCAGCTTATTGTTGCGGGGGCCTAGTTCACCCCTCCACTTT. The V call is TRBV11-2, the J call TRBJ1-6; the D gene is possibly TRBD1 (6 bases). The CDR3 has 16 amino acids. Germline-derived CDR1 and CDR2 are SGHAT and FQNNGV. V was shortened by 2 bases and J by 9 bases, with 17 bases between the two germline ends.

There are a few counts of this clonotype. The chain recombines TRBV11-2 with TRBJ2-2; D not certain. The CDR3 covers 13 residues. Germline lookup yields CDR1 SGHAT and CDR2 FQNNGV. V was shortened by 4 bases and J by 3 bases, with 6 bases between the two germline ends. The CDR3 DNA follows: TGTGCCAGCAGCTCGCAGGACACCGGGGAGCTGTTTTTT. Translating it yields CASSSQDTGELFF.

This clonotype appeared a few times. The V and J genes are TRBV19 and TRBJ1-2, with 7 nucleotides matching TRBD1. The germline V gene has CDR1 LNHDA and CDR2 SQIVND (reference sequence). This CDR3 has 14 amino acids. The ends lost 9 bases at V and 3 bases at J; junction bases unmatched: 10. CDR3 region: CASRTGEGDYGYTF. In DNA form, the CDR3 reads TGTGCCAGCCGAACAGGGGAAGGGGACTATGGCTACACCTTC.